The sequence of this TCR beta chain was determined in a study of blood T cell repertoires in COVID-19. For the study at large: Some COVID-19 samples were acute and others convalescent; all came from the United States, Italy and Spain. Sample material is recorded as cDNA or gDNA derived from T cells, B-cell-depleted T cells, or PBMCs.

Source study methods: Estimated nucleated cell counts came from reference gene primer amplification. Assay: immunoSEQ multiplex PCR; the TCRdb copy retains only in-frame clones and omits some. For V, J and clone size, that table is used; D and trimming come from the DNA. The data contain about 230,000 clones, around 83% of them singletons. The CDR3 length is 15 residues. Trimming cost V 7 bases and J 0 bases, with 14 bases left between them. The germline CDR1 and CDR2 sequences are SGHRS and YFSETQ. Input material: peripheral blood. The origin of this receptor is a man aged 35-49 years with acute or convalescent COVID-19. This sequence joins TRBV5-1 and TRBJ2-1; a possible D gene is TRBD2 (6 bases). The DNA for the CDR3 is TGCGCCAGCTACCCCGGGGGACCCTCCTACAATGAGCAGTTCTTC. It specifies CASYPGGPSYNEQFF.